This T cell receptor (beta chain) was captured in a study of T cells after yellow fever vaccination. At the level of the study: Researchers used SMART-Seq v4 Ultra Low Input to prepare fractions that had low cell numbers. The study, taken as a whole, reports: Overall, a small share of clonotypes was seen in both CD4 and CD8 compartments. At about 97% for CD4 and approximately 88% for CD8, most primary-vaccination clones showed up again after the booster.

5'RACE template switching produced TCR cDNA carrying a universal primer site and UMIs. TCRdb passed the 5' RACE reads through MiXCR, listing each CDR3 protein once. Here the sample spans about 360,000 distinct CDR3 sequences, 6.2% being singletons. J lost 0 bases, V lost 0 bases, and 8 bases had no gene match. The CDR3 is made up of 17 amino acids. Looked up from germline, CDR1 is SGHAT and CDR2 is FQNNGV. About this clonotype itself: Its specificity is not known.

This chain links TRBV11-2 with TRBJ2-7, with TRBD2 identical over 7 bases. The receptor's source is a man aged 25 to 40 who received the YFV17D yellow fever vaccine. The sequenced sample was PBMCs, obtained 5 days after the yellow fever booster vaccination. The CDR3 DNA reads TGTGCCAGCAGCTTAGAGGGAGGGACTCCAAACTCCTACGAGCAGTACTTC. Protein: CASSLEGGTPNSYEQYF. Looking up the rest from reference TRBV11-2 and TRBJ2-7 gives the full variable domain: EAGVAQSPRYKIIEKRQSVAFWCNPISGHATLYWYQQILGQGPKLLIQFQNNGVVDDSQLPKDRFSAERLKGVDSTLKIQPAKLEDSAVYLCASSLEGGTPNSYEQYFGPGTRLTVT.